This entry is about one T cell receptor beta chain. This specimen comes from a study of shared clonotypes between healthy human individuals. Naive CD8 cells lacked CD45RO and underwent positive selection for CCR7, leaving out terminally differentiated effector memory CD45RA+ cells. TCRdb keeps only in-frame clones here, not all; method: immunoSEQ multiplex PCR. The sample yields approximately 590,000 clones, roughly 95% seen once. From germline, CDR1 is MDHEN and CDR2 SYDVKM. The CDR3 sequence is 14 residues long. Trimming took off 10 bases at V and 4 bases at J, with 20 bases between the two ends. The chain recombines TRBV28 with TRBJ2-7; possibly TRBD2 for D (5 bases). The specimen sequenced was naive CD8+ T cells sorted from blood. The sequence came from a woman in her 30s in good health. The CDR3 protein is CAIQPGLSGYEQYF. CDR3 nucleotides: TGTGCCATACAACCGGGTCTCTCGGGGTACGAGCAGTACTTC.